The rows below give T cell receptor beta chains drawn from one sample of a study of blood T cells in healthy people across ages. Via MiXCR, TCRdb re-called the 5' RACE reads, giving one row per CDR3 protein. The sample includes approximately 800,000 distinct CDR3 sequences, about 55% of them seen just once. What was sequenced was blood. The receptors originated from a man aged 80 or over in good health. Each CDR3 is given with its conserved first and last residue. The D gene is left open where the match is weak.

D gene	V gene	CDR3 protein
TRBD2	TRBV3-1	CASSPTLDIGGTDTQYF
-	TRBV4-1	CASSTRARGVGMNNEQFF
TRBD1	TRBV15	CATSRDQGGQPQHF
TRBD2	TRBV20-1	CSARDSGFPYEQYF
-	TRBV5-1	CASSQGQSLPYQETQYF
-	TRBV11-3	CASSSRANTEAFF
-	TRBV5-1	CASILTQLGSYNEQFF
TRBD1	TRBV7-6	CASSAGTGDEKLFF
-	TRBV6-5	CASSYDAARPGANVLTF
TRBD1	TRBV5-1	CASSPEGRGANTEAFF
-	TRBV3-1	CASSQDPGPDTQYF
-	TRBV12-3/TRBV12-4	CASSKGATAYGYTF
-	TRBV20-1	CSAFLLAKNIQYF
TRBD2	TRBV25-1	CASSEYGSGRAGWYEQYF
-	TRBV2	CASKPGPAHEQFF
-	TRBV9	CVSSGTGLTNEKLFF
TRBD2	TRBV7-9	CASQTSGHDTDTQYF
TRBD2	TRBV29-1	CSVELPSGRHEQYF
TRBD1	TRBV10-1	CARNTQGRGDTQYF
TRBD1	TRBV10-3	CATSEWGQGASGYTF
-	TRBV15	CATSRDRARAGELFF
-	TRBV6-1	CASSPILFGELFF
-	TRBV5-1	CASLEILGSGEQYF
-	TRBV12-3/TRBV12-4	CASSFWGSPPHF
TRBD1	TRBV27	CASSDPGGQGNNEQYF
-	TRBV12-3/TRBV12-4	CASSLTAAADTQYF
TRBD2	TRBV7-8	CASSSEWAGDEQFF
TRBD1	TRBV5-1	CASSRDRVDEQFF
TRBD2	TRBV24-1	CATSELGASGRDTQYF
TRBD1	TRBV18	CASSPGQVTYEQYF
-	TRBV5-5	CASSRQGGEGNQPQHF
-	TRBV5-1	CASSLRRGPSTTEAFF
TRBD2	TRBV27	CASSLKASGRNEQFF
-	TRBV12-3/TRBV12-4	CASSLTEAGYAYF
-	TRBV11-1	CASRPTAGLEQYF
TRBD2	TRBV6-5	CASSYTGLAQLNEQFF
-	TRBV4-2	CASSQDFTRLPGANVLTF
-	TRBV5-1	CASSLLTPPQSYAYF
-	TRBV18	CASSRRDPKAGVNYEQYF
-	TRBV7-9	CASVYNEQFF
-	TRBV7-2	CASSLVTGLGGVNEQFF
-	TRBV25-1	CASSEQQGGEQYF
-	TRBV2	CASRSQMNTEAFF
-	TRBV7-9	CASSLVNSYEQYF
-	TRBV7-2	CASSQPMGFSYEQYF
-	TRBV7-4	CASSPGRPTRTYEQYF
TRBD1	TRBV12-3/TRBV12-4	CASRLQGQSNEQFF
TRBD2	TRBV13	CASSHRRGSGRLGANVLTF
TRBD1	TRBV25-1	CASSAQGRVLGYTF
-	TRBV5-1	CASSPSPGTAQETQYF
-	TRBV5-1	CASSPRDTANEQYF
TRBD1	TRBV18	CASSWGGTGNQPQHF
-	TRBV4-2	CASSQAGQIFEAFF
TRBD1	TRBV4-2	CAGSPPGQGYGYTF
-	TRBV4-2	CASSQGTASGGEQFF